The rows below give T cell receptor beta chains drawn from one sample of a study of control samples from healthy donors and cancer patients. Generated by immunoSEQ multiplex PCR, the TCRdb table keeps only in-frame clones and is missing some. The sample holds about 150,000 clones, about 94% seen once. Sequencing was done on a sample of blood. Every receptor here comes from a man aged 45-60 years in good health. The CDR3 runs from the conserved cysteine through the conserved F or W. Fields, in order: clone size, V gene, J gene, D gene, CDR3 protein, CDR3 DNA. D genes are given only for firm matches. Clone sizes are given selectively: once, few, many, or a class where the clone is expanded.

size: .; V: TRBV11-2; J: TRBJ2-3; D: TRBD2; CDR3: CASSPREGHTDTQYF; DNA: TGTGCCAGCAGCCCCCGGGAGGGCCACACAGATACGCAGTATTTT
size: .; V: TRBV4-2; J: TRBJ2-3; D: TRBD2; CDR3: CASSQGTSGPTDTQYF; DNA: TGTGCCAGCAGCCAAGGGACTAGCGGACCCACAGATACGCAGTATTTT
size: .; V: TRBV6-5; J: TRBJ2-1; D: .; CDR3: CASSTWGRLNEQFF; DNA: TGTGCCAGCAGTACATGGGGGCGTCTTAATGAGCAGTTCTTC
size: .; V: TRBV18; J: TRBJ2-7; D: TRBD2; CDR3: CASSPGGSGRPYEQYF; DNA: TGTGCCAGCTCACCAGGCGGTAGCGGGAGGCCCTACGAGCAGTACTTC
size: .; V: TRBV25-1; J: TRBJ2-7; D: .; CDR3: CASSEQEPYEQYF; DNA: TGTGCCAGCAGTGAACAGGAGCCCTACGAGCAGTACTTC
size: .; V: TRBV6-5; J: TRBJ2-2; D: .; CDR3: CASSYSPGELFF; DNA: TGTGCCAGCAGTTACTCTCCCGGGGAGCTGTTTTTT
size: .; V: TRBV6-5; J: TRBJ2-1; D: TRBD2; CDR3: CASRRSGSSYNEQFF; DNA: TGTGCCAGCAGGAGAAGCGGGAGCTCCTACAATGAGCAGTTCTTC
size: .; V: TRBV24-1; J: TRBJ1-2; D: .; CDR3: CATSELQDTGYTF; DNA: TGTGCCACCAGTGAACTACAGGACACAGGCTACACCTTC
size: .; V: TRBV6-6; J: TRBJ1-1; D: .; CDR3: CASSYRGVEAFF; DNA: TGTGCCAGCAGTTACAGGGGGGTGGAAGCTTTCTTT
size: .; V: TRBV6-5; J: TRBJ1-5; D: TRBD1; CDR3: CASSYNRGQNQPQHF; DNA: TGTGCCAGCAGTTACAACAGGGGGCAAAATCAGCCCCAGCATTTT
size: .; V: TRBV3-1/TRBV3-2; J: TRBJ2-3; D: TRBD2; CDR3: CATGLAAYGTQYF; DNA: TGTGCCACAGGACTAGCGGCTTATGGTACGCAGTATTTT
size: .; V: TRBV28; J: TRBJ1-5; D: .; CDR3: CASSTRINQPQHF; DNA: TGTGCCAGCAGTACTCGGATCAATCAGCCCCAGCATTTT
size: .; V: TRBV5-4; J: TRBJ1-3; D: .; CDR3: CASSLGREAGNTIYF; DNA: TGTGCCAGCAGCTTGGGGCGGGAAGCTGGAAACACCATATATTTT
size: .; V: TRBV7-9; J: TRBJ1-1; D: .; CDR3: CASSAAGEAFF; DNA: TGTGCCAGCAGCGCAGCGGGGGAAGCTTTCTTT
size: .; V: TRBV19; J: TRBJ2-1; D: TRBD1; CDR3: CASKDRVNEQFF; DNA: TGTGCCAGTAAGGACAGGGTCAATGAGCAGTTCTTC
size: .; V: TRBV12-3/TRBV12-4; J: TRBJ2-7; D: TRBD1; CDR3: CASSWDSYEQYF; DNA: TGTGCCAGCAGTTGGGACAGTTACGAGCAGTACTTC
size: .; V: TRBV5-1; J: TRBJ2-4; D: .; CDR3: CASSLQGLDIQYF; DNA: TGCGCCAGCAGCTTGCAGGGACTGGACATTCAGTACTTC
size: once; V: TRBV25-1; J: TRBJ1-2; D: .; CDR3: CASTRGAGYGYTF; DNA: TGTGCCAGCACGAGGGGGGCCGGGTATGGCTACACCTTC
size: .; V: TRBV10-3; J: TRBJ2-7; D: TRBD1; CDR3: CAIRGTGRFYEQYF; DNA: TGTGCCATCAGGGGGACAGGCCGCTTTTACGAGCAGTACTTC
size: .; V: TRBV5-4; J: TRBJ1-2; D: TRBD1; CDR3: CASSAGTENYGYTF; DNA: TGTGCCAGCAGCGCTGGGACAGAGAACTATGGCTACACCTTC
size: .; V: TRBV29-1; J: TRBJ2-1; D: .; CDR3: CSVERVISYNEQFF; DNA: TGCAGCGTTGAACGGGTGATATCCTACAATGAGCAGTTCTTC
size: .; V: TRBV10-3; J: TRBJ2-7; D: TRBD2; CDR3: CASTSERTYEQYF; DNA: TGTGCCAGCACTAGCGAGCGGACGTACGAGCAGTACTTC
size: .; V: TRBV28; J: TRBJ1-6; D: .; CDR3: CASSFGQPYSPLHF; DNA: TGTGCCAGCAGTTTTGGGCAGCCCTATTCACCCCTCCACTTT
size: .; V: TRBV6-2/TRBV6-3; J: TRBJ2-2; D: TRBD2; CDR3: CASSYPRRSGGVWTGELFF; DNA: TGTGCCAGCAGTTATCCCCGGAGGAGCGGGGGAGTTTGGACCGGGGAGCTGTTTTTT
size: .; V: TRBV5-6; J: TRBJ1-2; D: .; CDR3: CASSLEPQGGYTF; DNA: TGTGCCAGCAGCTTGGAACCCCAGGGGGGCTACACCTTC
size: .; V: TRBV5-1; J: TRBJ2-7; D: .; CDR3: CASSPVDRLFSYEQYF; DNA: TGCGCCAGCAGCCCTGTCGACCGTCTTTTCTCCTACGAGCAGTACTTC
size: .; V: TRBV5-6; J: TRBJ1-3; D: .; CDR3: CASSGPSGTGNTIYF; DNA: TGTGCCAGCAGCGGGCCCTCGGGGACCGGAAACACCATATATTTT
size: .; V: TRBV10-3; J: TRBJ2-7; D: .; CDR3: CAIRTGSSYEQYF; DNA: TGTGCCATCAGGACAGGTTCTTCCTACGAGCAGTACTTC
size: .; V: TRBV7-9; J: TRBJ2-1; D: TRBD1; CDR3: CASSSGQGSKFF; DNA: TGTGCCAGCAGCTCTGGACAGGGGTCTAAGTTCTTC
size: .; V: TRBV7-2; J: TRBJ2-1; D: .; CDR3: CASSLARRYNEQFF; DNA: TGTGCCAGCAGCTTAGCCCGACGCTACAATGAGCAGTTCTTC
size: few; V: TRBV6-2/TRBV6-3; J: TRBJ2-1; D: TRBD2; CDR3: CASSYSREGQFF; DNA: TGTGCCAGCAGTTACTCGAGGGAGGGGCAGTTCTTC
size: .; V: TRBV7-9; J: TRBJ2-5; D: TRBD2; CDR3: CASSLGAGGSQETQYF; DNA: TGTGCCAGCAGCTTAGGAGCGGGAGGCTCCCAAGAGACCCAGTACTTC
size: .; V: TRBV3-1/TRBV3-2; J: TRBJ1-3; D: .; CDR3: CASSQGDLGNTIYF; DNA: TGTGCCAGCAGCCAAGGGGACCTTGGAAACACCATATATTTT
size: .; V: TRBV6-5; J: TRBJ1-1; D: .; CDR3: CASSYSRGTEAFF; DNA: TGTGCCAGCAGTTACTCTAGGGGAACTGAAGCTTTCTTT
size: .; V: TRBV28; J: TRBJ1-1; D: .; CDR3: CASSLISGDTEAFF; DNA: TGTGCCAGCAGTTTAATTTCGGGGGACACTGAAGCTTTCTTT
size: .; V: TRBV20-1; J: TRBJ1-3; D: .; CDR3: CSAREGNTIYF; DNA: TGCAGTGCTAGAGAAGGAAACACCATATATTTT
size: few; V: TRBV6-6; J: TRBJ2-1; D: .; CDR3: CASTSVIEQFF; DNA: TGTGCCAGCACCTCTGTGATCGAGCAGTTCTTC
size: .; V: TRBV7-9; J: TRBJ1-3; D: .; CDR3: CASSLDGNTIYF; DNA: TGTGCCAGCAGCTTAGATGGAAACACCATATATTTT
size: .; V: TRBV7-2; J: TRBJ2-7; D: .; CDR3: CASTERPVPEQYF; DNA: TGTGCCAGCACCGAAAGGCCCGTCCCCGAGCAGTACTTC
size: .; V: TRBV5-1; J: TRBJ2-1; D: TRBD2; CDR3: CASSSRPGLAGPDNEQFF; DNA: TGCGCCAGCAGCTCGCGACCGGGACTAGCGGGACCCGACAATGAGCAGTTCTTC
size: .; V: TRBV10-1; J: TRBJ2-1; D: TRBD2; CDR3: CASSLTQDSGRAREQFF; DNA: TGCGCCAGCAGTCTAACACAGGATAGCGGGAGGGCTCGTGAGCAGTTCTTC
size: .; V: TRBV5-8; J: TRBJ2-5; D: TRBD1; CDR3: CASSWRGQGVQETQYF; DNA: TGTGCCAGCAGCTGGAGGGGACAGGGGGTACAAGAGACCCAGTACTTC
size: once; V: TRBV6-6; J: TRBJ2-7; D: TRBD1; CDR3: CASSLPGQGAGRALYEQYF; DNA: TGTGCCAGCAGCTTACCGGGACAGGGGGCCGGCAGGGCCCTCTACGAGCAGTACTTC
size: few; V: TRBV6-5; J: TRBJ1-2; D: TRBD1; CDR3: CASSYLQGASGYTF; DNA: TGTGCCAGCAGTTACTTACAGGGGGCCAGTGGCTACACCTTC
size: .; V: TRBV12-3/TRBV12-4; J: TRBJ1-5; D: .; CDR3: CASSLAEYQPQHF; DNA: TGTGCCAGCAGTTTAGCGGAGTATCAGCCCCAGCATTTT
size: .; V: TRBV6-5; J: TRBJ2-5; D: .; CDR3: CASSYSGPGRGETQYF; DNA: TGTGCCAGCAGTTACTCGGGCCCAGGACGGGGGGAGACCCAGTACTTC
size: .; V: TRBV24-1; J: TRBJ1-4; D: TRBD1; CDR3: CATSDAGTGRNEKLFF; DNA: TGTGCCACCAGTGATGCCGGGACAGGGCGAAATGAAAAACTGTTTTTT
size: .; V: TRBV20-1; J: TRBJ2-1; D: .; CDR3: CSAGDLSEQFF; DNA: TGCAGTGCTGGTGACTTGTCAGAGCAGTTCTTC
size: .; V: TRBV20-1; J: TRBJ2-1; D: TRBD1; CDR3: CSASPGTGEFF; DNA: TGCAGTGCTTCCCCCGGGACAGGGGAGTTCTTC
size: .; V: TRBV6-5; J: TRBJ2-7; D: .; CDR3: CASSRQTGHYEQYF; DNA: TGTGCCAGCAGTCGTCAGACAGGACACTACGAGCAGTACTTC
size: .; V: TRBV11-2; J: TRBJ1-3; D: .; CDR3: CASILGRVGNTIYF; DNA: TGTGCCAGCATCCTCGGTCGGGTCGGAAACACCATATATTTT
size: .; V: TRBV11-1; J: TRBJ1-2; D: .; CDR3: CASSLDGYGYTF; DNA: TGTGCCAGCAGCTTAGACGGCTATGGCTACACCTTC
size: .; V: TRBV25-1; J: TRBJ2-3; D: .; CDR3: CASSDDTLGTQYF; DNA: TGTGCCAGCAGTGACGACACCCTCGGTACGCAGTATTTT